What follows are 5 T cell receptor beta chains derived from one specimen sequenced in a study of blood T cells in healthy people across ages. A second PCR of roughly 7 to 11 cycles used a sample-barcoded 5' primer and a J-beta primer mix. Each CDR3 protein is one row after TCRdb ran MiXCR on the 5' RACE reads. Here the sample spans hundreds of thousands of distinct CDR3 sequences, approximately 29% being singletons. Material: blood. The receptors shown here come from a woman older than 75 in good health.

The CDR3 coding sequence is TGTGCCAGCAGCTCACAGTTGGGAGAGACCCAGTACTTC. This gives the protein CASSSQLGETQYF. The chain joins TRBV11-2 to TRBJ2-5; D remains ambiguous. CDR1 is SGHAT and CDR2 is FQNNGV in the germline V gene. This CDR3 region has 13 residues. The V gene lost 4 bases and the J gene lost 4 bases, with 10 bases spanning the gap.

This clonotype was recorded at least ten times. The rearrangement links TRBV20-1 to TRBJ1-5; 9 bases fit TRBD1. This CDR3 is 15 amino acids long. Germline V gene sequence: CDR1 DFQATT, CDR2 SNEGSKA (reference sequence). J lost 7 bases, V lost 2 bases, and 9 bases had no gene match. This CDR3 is CSARSYNRGQQPQHF. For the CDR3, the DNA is TGCAGTGCTAGATCGTATAACAGGGGGCAACAGCCCCAGCATTTT.

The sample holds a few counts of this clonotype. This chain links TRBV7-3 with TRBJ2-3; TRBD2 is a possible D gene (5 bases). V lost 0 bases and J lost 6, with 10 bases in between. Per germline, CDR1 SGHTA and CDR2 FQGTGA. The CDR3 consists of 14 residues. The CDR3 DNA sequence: TGTGCCAGCAGCTTAACGTCCGGGGAGGATACGCAGTATTTT. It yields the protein CASSLTSGEDTQYF.

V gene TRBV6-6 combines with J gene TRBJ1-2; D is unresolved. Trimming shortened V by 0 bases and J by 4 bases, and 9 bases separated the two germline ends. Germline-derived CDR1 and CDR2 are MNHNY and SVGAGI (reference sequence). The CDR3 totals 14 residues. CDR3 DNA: TGTGCCAGCAGTTACTCTGACACCGTCTATGGCTACACCTTC. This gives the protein CASSYSDTVYGYTF.

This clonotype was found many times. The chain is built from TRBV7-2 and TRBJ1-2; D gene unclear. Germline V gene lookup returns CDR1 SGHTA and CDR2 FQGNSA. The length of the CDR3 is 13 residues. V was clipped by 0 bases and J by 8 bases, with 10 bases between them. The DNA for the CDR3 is TGTGCCAGCAGCTTAGCGAGAGGGAACGGCTACACCTTC. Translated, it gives CASSLARGNGYTF.